Listed below are T cell receptor beta chains from one sample, sequenced in a study of blood T cell repertoires in COVID-19. Some clones are missing from TCRdb's copy, which holds only in-frame ones; the method was immunoSEQ multiplex PCR. This sample carries approximately 470,000 clones, approximately 86% of them seen once, and the ten largest clones take 0.7%. The sample consisted of PBMCs or T cells enriched from blood (not recorded which). Every receptor here comes from a young woman who had recovered from COVID-19. The conserved cysteine and the conserved F or W are not part of the CDR3 here.

>TRBJ1-5|TRBV5-1
ASSREPRTGANNQPQH
>TRBJ2-6|TRBV30
AWKSSGANVLT
>TRBJ2-7|TRBV10-3
AISSGYEQY
>TRBJ2-7|TRBV5-1
ASSNGGPTYEQY
>TRBJ2-1|TRBV18
ASSPRGRESNEQF
>TRBJ1-5|TRBV18
ASSPSDRGGNQPQH
>TRBJ1-1|TRBV6-4
ASSDSSSSHTEAF
>TRBJ1-4|TRBV5-1
ASSLGQGGEKLF
>TRBJ1-4|TRBV30
AWSKQGIVATNEKLF
>TRBJ1-1|TRBV20-1
SASPGYGEAF
>TRBJ2-3|TRBV5-1
ASTPGGDGADTQY
>TRBJ2-3|TRBV30
AWSGGQGQWGDTQY
>TRBJ1-1|TRBV2
ASGILNTEAF
>TRBJ2-7|TRBV2
ASSVQPTSGGYYEQY
>TRBJ2-7|TRBV5-1
ASSLEPNRGHSYEQY
>TRBJ1-1|TRBV10-1
ASSETGMNTEAF
>TRBJ2-1|TRBV19
ASKRKSGLYNEQF
>TRBJ2-3|TRBV2
ASSEELAGDTDTQY
>TRBJ1-2|TRBV28
ASSSPRTGLYGYT
>TRBJ1-2|TRBV30
AWRPGLRTISYT
>TRBJ1-6|TRBV11-2
ASSLSIGDNSPLH
>TRBJ1-4|TRBV24-1
ATSERQGATRNEKLF
>TRBJ2-7|TRBV10-2
ASGQSYEQY